One T cell receptor beta chain is described in this entry. Antigen: not known. These data come from a study of OX40 agonist ivuxolimab in advanced cancers. Study context: Among those treated, three patients had partial responses, one with hepatocellular carcinoma and two with cutaneous melanoma.

The study, taken as a whole, reports: Compared with CD4+, CD8+ T cells on average had more expanded clones.

TCRdb's table, derived via immunoSEQ multiplex PCR, lists solely in-frame clones and lacks some. This sample has some 64,000 clones, with 92% found just once. The CDR3 runs to 15 residues. Trimming removed 2 bases from V and 0 bases from J, with 9 bases in between. The germline V gene has CDR1 SGHRS and CDR2 YFSETQ. The rearrangement uses TRBV5-1 and TRBJ1-3; no clear D. This material consisted of CD4+ or CD8+ T cells sorted from blood, taken in a trial of the OX40 agonist ivuxolimab. The TCR was taken from an adult with an advanced solid tumor such as melanoma, head and neck, liver or kidney cancer. The CDR3 nucleotides read TGCGCCAGCAGCTTCGACGTGGGCTCTGGAAACACCATATATTTT. Its translation: CASSFDVGSGNTIYF.